These T cell receptor beta chains were read from a single sample in a study of STAT5B mutations in CD4+ large granular lymphocyte leukemia. The data were produced by immunoSEQ multiplex PCR, yet TCRdb's version contains in-frame clones alone and is incomplete. The table has 30,000 to 40,000 clones, 69% seen once. Input material: CD4+ T cells from blood buffy coats. The receptors originated from a human donor in good health. Each CDR3 is given with its conserved first and last residue.

j_call v_call cdr3_aa
TRBJ2-7 TRBV11-2 CASSLGPIYEQYF
TRBJ2-7 TRBV18 CASSVLAGGLGEQYF
TRBJ1-1 TRBV15 CATSRDPGLEAFF
TRBJ2-6 TRBV13 CASSTLSSGANVLTF
TRBJ1-4 TRBV19 CASPATGVSREKLFF
TRBJ2-7 TRBV6-5 CASSYGDRVYEQYF
TRBJ1-4 TRBV7-2 CASSPSRDRREKLFF
TRBJ1-6 TRBV9 CASSASGGGQNSPLHF
TRBJ2-7 TRBV10-3 CAISDRGVYEQYF
TRBJ1-2 TRBV10-3 CAISDRQNGYTF
TRBJ1-6 TRBV13 CASSLESGYWGNNSPLHF
TRBJ2-3 TRBV18 CASSLQTGGSSDTQYF
TRBJ1-5 TRBV5-6 CASSLAGGNNQPQHF
TRBJ1-3 TRBV7-9 CASSRSRFSGNTIYF
TRBJ2-3 TRBV5-1 CASSEGLAGVAQYF
TRBJ2-7 TRBV7-2 CASSLDRREQYF
TRBJ2-7 TRBV6-6 CASSFTSYEQYF
TRBJ2-3 TRBV19 CASTSGTSGDSQYF